One TCR beta chain is described in this entry. Many counts were recorded for this clone. The antigen it recognizes is unknown. One base away there is no much larger clone; base qualities are not given. The immunoSEQ Assay, a bias-controlled multiplex PCR, was used to amplify TCRbeta CDR3 regions from genomic DNA. The source study handled its data this way. Nucleated cell counts per sample were estimated from amplification of reference gene primers within the assay. Sequence reads were collapsed and filtered to measure the absolute abundance of every unique TCRbeta CDR3 rearrangement. Productive Simpson clonality was computed per sample as the square root of Simpson's diversity index over productive rearrangements. Entries here come from immuneACCESS through TCRdb and include only in-frame sequences with V and J called. Some clones fail to appear in such tables; in the studies checked, an unresolved V gene covers under half of the shortfall, and the cause of the remainder is unknown. The D gene and trimming were derived from the DNA, and the V and J assignments and clone size from that table. The sample data list 210,000 or so clones, and around 81% of these were observed just once. The top ten constitute 6.5% to 8.5% of the sample.

These data come from a study of blood T cell repertoires in COVID-19 (TCRdb year 2020). Concerning the study at large: Samples covering the acute and convalescent phases of COVID-19 were provided by collaborators in the United States, Italy and Spain. The prospective study material was composed of cDNA or gDNA derived from T cells, B-cell-depleted T cells, or PBMCs. Deeply sampled blood TCRbeta repertoires from subjects exposed to, actively infected with, or recovered from COVID-19 were included in the dataset. The repertoires were released in a freely available public database intended as a resource for research on the immune response to SARS-CoV-2. The samples were drawn from two sources: the first 160 participants of the ongoing ImmuneRACE study, and about 1,300 subjects contributed by 6 global collaborators. Nearly every sample came with metadata listing a de-identified subject ID, COVID-19 status, age in years and sex. Where HLA class I and class II types were available, the types were taken from metadata supplied by the sample provider, not from assay-based typing.

CDR1 and CDR2 (LGHNA, YSLEER) derive from the germline V gene. The CDR3, from cysteine to phenylalanine, totals 17 residues. Only the CDR3 region is kept as DNA, spanning 51 bases read in frame from base 1. Here V drops 0 bases and J drops 7 bases, and the junction holds 11 bases not matched to any gene. General study outcomes and caveats: The quantity of clinical and demographic metadata differed by source and by participant and was supplied without curation.

Participants in the prospective study were aged roughly 18 to 95 years, lived in 20 to 25 United States geographic areas, and enrolled through a virtual design. In the prospective study, cohorts were assigned on the basis of participant-reported clinical history obtained from a screening survey and a study questionnaire. Mobile phlebotomists in the prospective study collected whole blood, serum and a nasopharyngeal or oropharyngeal swab from every participant. Over a roughly two-month period, participants in the prospective study had the option of providing additional blood draws and questionnaires. Prospective study blood samples were shipped either frozen or at room temperature before DNA extraction.

This receptor was identified in a middle-aged woman with acute COVID-19. This chain is built from TRBV4-3 and TRBJ1-4; TRBD1 aligns with 7 central bases. The sequencing sample was made of PBMCs or T cells enriched from blood (not recorded which). The base sequence is TGCGCCAGCAGCCAAGATCTGGCAGGGGGTGGATTTGAAAAACTGTTTTTT. This yields the protein CASSQDLAGGGFEKLFF.